This TCR beta chain was obtained from a study of neurological immune-mediated disorders. The CDR3 loop spans 16 amino acids. Trimming cost V 0 bases and J 5 bases; bases outside gene matches: 9. Germline V gene data show CDR1 as DFQATT and CDR2 as SNEGSKA (reference sequence). TCRdb reprocessed the 5' RACE reads via MiXCR and lists one record per CDR3 protein. Of tens of thousands of distinct CDR3 sequences in the sample, roughly 10% were seen once. The time point is: longitudinal time-point 1 (baseline). In this sample, this clonotype is medium-sized. The receptor's source is a male donor with HTLV-1-associated myelopathy (HAM/TSP). Sequenced input: PBMCs. The chain carries TRBV20-1 and TRBJ2-5; 10 bases match TRBD2. The CDR3 region is CSARDLLAGSVETQYF. Here the CDR3 DNA reads TGCAGTGCTAGAGATTTACTAGCGGGGAGTGTGGAGACCCAGTACTTC.